This T cell receptor beta chain originates from a study of blood T cell repertoires in COVID-19. Per the germline V gene, CDR1 is KGHSH and CDR2 is LQKENI. V was cut by 3 bases and J by 7 bases, with 12 bases left in between. The CDR3 totals 13 residues. Libraries were prepared by immunoSEQ multiplex PCR; TCRdb keeps only in-frame clonotypes and omits some of them. The sample includes around 100,000 clones, around four fifths of them seen just once. Sequencing was performed on peripheral blood. This TCR derives from a human donor in a cohort sampled during active COVID-19. The chain employs TRBV18 and TRBJ1-1; the D is unclear. DNA of the CDR3: TGTGCCAGCTCACCTTTGGGAGCTGGTGAAGCTTTCTTT. Encoded protein: CASSPLGAGEAFF.